These 20 T cell receptor beta chains share one sample of origin, sequenced in a study of CD8 T cells in ankylosing spondylitis. Study results and limitations: A motif of under ten highly homologous TCR beta variants was seen as apparently characteristic of ankylosing spondylitis blood.

TCRdb redid the calling of the 5' RACE reads with MiXCR, one entry per CDR3 protein. Here the sample spans roughly 490,000 distinct CDR3 sequences, roughly 5% being singletons. Their recognized antigens are unknown. Sequences were obtained from blood, either unsorted or a sorted T cell fraction (not recorded which). These receptors were taken from a male donor with ankylosing spondylitis.

The sample holds many counts of this clonotype. This chain uses TRBV9 with TRBJ1-1, with D perhaps matching TRBD1 (6 bases). The CDR3 totals 15 residues. CDR1 and CDR2 from the germline V gene are SGDLS and YYNGEE. Trimming took off 4 bases at V and 11 bases at J, with 24 bases between the two ends. The CDR3 DNA is TGTGCCAGCAGCACACGCAGGGGCGAGGTTGTGAGGGCTTTCTTT. Its protein product is CASSTRRGEVVRAFF.

This clonotype was detected many times. The chain recombines TRBV29-1 with TRBJ2-7; a possible D gene is TRBD1 (6 bases). V was trimmed by 5 bases and J by 3 bases, leaving 20 bases between them. CDR3 length equals 15 residues. Germline V gene lookup returns CDR1 SQVTM and CDR2 ANQGSEA. The CDR3 DNA reads as TGCAGCGTTTCAGAGGGACATCCCCCCCTCTACGAGCAGTACTTC. Its protein product is CSVSEGHPPLYEQYF.

The sample holds many counts of this clonotype. This chain uses TRBV29-1 with TRBJ2-7; TRBD2 matches at 12 bases. The CDR3 length is 14 residues. Germline CDR1 SQVTM, CDR2 ANQGSEA. V trimming: 4 bases; J trimming: 3 bases; junction bases outside the gene matches: 4. In nucleotides, the CDR3 is TGCAGCGTTGCGGCGACTAGCGGGAGCTACGAGCAGTACTTC. It translates to CSVAATSGSYEQYF.

The sample holds many counts of this clonotype. The V and J genes are TRBV18 and TRBJ2-5; D ambiguous. Germline V lookup: CDR1 KGHSH, CDR2 LQKENI. Trimming cost V 0 bases and J 4 bases, with 9 bases left between them. This CDR3 has 14 residues. The CDR3 sequence: CASSPPTVGETQYF. The CDR3 DNA is TGTGCCAGCTCACCACCGACGGTGGGAGAGACCCAGTACTTC.

This clonotype has ten or more counts. The gene calls are TRBV7-9 and TRBJ2-3; D uncertain. V dropped 1 base and J dropped 4 bases, with 12 bases sitting between them. The CDR3 contains 15 residues. Germline V CDR1 and CDR2: SEHNR, FQNEAQ (reference sequence). The CDR3 is CASSLVGTSADTQYF. The CDR3 nucleotides read TGTGCCAGCAGCTTAGTGGGAACGTCCGCAGATACGCAGTATTTT.

This clonotype was detected a few times. The CDR3 region is CASSSPAYTEAFF. In nucleotides, the CDR3 is TGTGCCAGCAGTTCTCCCGCATACACTGAAGCTTTCTTT. V and J are TRBV28 and TRBJ1-1; no clear D. The CDR3 covers 13 residues. Trimming left V 4 bases short and J 3 bases short, with 9 bases between. Germline CDR1 MDHEN, CDR2 SYDVKM.

This clonotype has at least ten counts. This rearrangement joins TRBV6-2 or TRBV6-3 to TRBJ1-1; no definite D call. The CDR3 is 15 residues long. Trimming took 0 bases from V and 4 from J, leaving 12 bases between them. Germline V gives CDR1 MNHEY, CDR2 SVGEGT. CDR3 bases: TGTGCCAGCAGTTACTCGACGGTGGGGATCACTGAAGCTTTCTTT. Residues: CASSYSTVGITEAFF.

This clonotype has at least ten counts. The chain carries TRBV20-1 and TRBJ2-1; 9 nucleotides line up with TRBD2. The trim removed 0 bases at V and 2 bases at J, leaving 11 bases unmatched. From germline, CDR1 is DFQATT and CDR2 SNEGSKA (reference sequence). The length of the CDR3 is 18 residues. The CDR3 region is CSAREVRASGIPYNEQFF. CDR3 sequence (DNA): TGCAGTGCTAGAGAGGTTCGGGCTAGCGGGATTCCCTACAATGAGCAGTTCTTC.

This clonotype was counted between two and nine times. The gene calls are TRBV2 and TRBJ2-5; D is possibly TRBD2 (5 bases). Trimming took off 1 base at V and 7 bases at J, with 13 bases between the two ends. The germline CDR1 and CDR2 sequences are SNHLY and FYNNEI. The CDR3 covers 14 residues. The CDR3 reads CASSEGTEETTQYF. The DNA for the CDR3 is TGTGCCAGCAGTGAAGGGACGGAGGAGACGACCCAGTACTTC.

This clonotype was recorded many times. The V gene is TRBV7-3, the J gene TRBJ2-2; TRBD1 is a possible D gene (5 bases). Germline CDR1 is SGHTA and CDR2 is FQGTGA. The CDR3 has 16 residues. The V end lost 4 bases, the J end lost 4 bases, and 16 bases lay between the germline ends. This CDR3 reads CASSSRSGAGTGELFF. DNA for the CDR3: TGTGCCAGCAGCTCACGTAGTGGGGCCGGCACCGGGGAGCTGTTTTTT.

The V and J genes are TRBV18 and TRBJ2-5, with 14 nucleotides matching TRBD2. CDR1 is KGHSH, CDR2 LQKENI, per germline. The CDR3 sequence is 16 residues long. V gave up 3 bases and J gave up 3 bases; unmatched junction bases: 3. CDR3 DNA: TGTGCCAGCTCACCGACTAGCGGGAGGGCCAAAGAGACCCAGTACTTC. Protein sequence: CASSPTSGRAKETQYF. The full variable domain, in which reference TRBV18 and TRBJ2-5 provide the parts outside the CDR3, is NAGVMQNPRHLVRRRGQEARLRCSPMKGHSHVYWYRQLPEEGLKFMVYLQKENIIDESGMPKERFSAEFPKEGPSILRIQQVVRGDSAAYFCASSPTSGRAKETQYFGPGTRLLVL.

The DNA for the CDR3 is TGTGCCAGCAGTAACCGTCTTCTAGCGGGGGGCCGTTTTGCCTACAATGAGCAGTTCTTC. Its protein is CASSNRLLAGGRFAYNEQFF. V is TRBV11-2 and J is TRBJ2-1, with 11 positions matching TRBD2. The CDR3 sequence is 20 residues long. CDR1 and CDR2 (germline): SGHAT, FQNNGV. J gave up 2 bases and V 6 bases, and 18 bases lay outside the gene matches. The entire variable domain, with the rest obtained from reference TRBV11-2 and TRBJ2-1, is as follows: EAGVAQSPRYKIIEKRQSVAFWCNPISGHATLYWYQQILGQGPKLLIQFQNNGVVDDSQLPKDRFSAERLKGVDSTLKIQPAKLEDSAVYLCASSNRLLAGGRFAYNEQFFGPGTRLTVL.

This clonotype was seen a few times. The V and J genes are TRBV20-1 and TRBJ2-7, with a tentative D call TRBD2 (6 bases). V shed 1 base and J shed 0 bases, with 16 bases lying between them. The CDR3 has 16 amino acids. Germline loops: CDR1 DFQATT, CDR2 SNEGSKA (reference sequence). The CDR3 sequence is CSARGYIGGSSYEQYF. The CDR3 DNA reads TGCAGTGCTAGAGGATACATTGGAGGGAGCTCCTACGAGCAGTACTTC.

The chain has TRBV4-3 and TRBJ1-4; D gene unclear. The germline gives CDR1 LGHNA, CDR2 YSLEER. The CDR3 is 14 amino acids. The V gene lost 0 bases and the J gene lost 10 bases, with 12 bases spanning the gap. CDR3 protein: CASSQEPGSGKLFF. The CDR3 coding sequence is TGCGCCAGCAGCCAAGAGCCCGGGTCGGGAAAACTGTTTTTT.

A word on this clonotype: The junction differs from germline at one of its ends, possibly a read error. The gene calls are TRBV5-8 and TRBJ2-3; 9 nucleotides agree with TRBD2. From germline, CDR1 is SGHTS and CDR2 YDEGEE. The length of the CDR3 is 15 residues. The DNA for the CDR3 is TGTGCCAGCAGCTTGGGGTTAGCGGGAGAAGATACGCAGTTTTTT. Translation gives CASSLGLAGEDTQFF.

This clonotype was observed many times. The rearrangement joins TRBV10-2 to TRBJ2-7; tentatively, D is TRBD2 (6 bases). The CDR3 is 15 amino acids. V shed 5 bases and J shed 0 bases, with 14 bases lying between them. The germline CDR1 and CDR2 sequences are WSHSY and SAAADI. CDR3 nucleotides: TGCGCCAGCAGTTGGAGGGCAGGTTTCTCCTACGAGCAGTACTTC. This codes for CASSWRAGFSYEQYF.

This clonotype was recorded at least ten times. V gene TRBV20-1 combines with J gene TRBJ2-7, with 7 bases lining up with TRBD2. Germline values: CDR1 DFQATT, CDR2 SNEGSKA (reference sequence). The CDR3 consists of 16 residues. Trimming removed 0 bases from V and 4 bases from J; junction bases left unmatched: 12. In nucleotides, the CDR3 is TGCAGTGCTAGAGATGATGGGGGAGGGTCTCGATACGAGCAGTACTTC. Translated: CSARDDGGGSRYEQYF.

The chain combines TRBV29-1 with TRBJ2-5; D is ambiguous. Germline V CDR1 and CDR2: SQVTM, ANQGSEA. The CDR3 is 13 amino acids. V was trimmed by 3 bases and J by 1 base, leaving 9 bases between them. CDR3 nucleotides: TGCAGCGTTGATGGCCAGCCCCAAGAGACCCAGTACTTC. Protein product: CSVDGQPQETQYF.

This clonotype was seen at least ten times. The gene calls are TRBV5-1 and TRBJ2-2; D unclear. The CDR3 covers 15 residues. Germline CDR1 SGHRS, CDR2 YFSETQ. V was shortened by 2 bases and J by 4 bases, with 12 bases between the two germline ends. CDR3 residues: CASSFEWYGTGELFF. DNA for the CDR3: TGCGCCAGCAGCTTCGAGTGGTACGGCACCGGGGAGCTGTTTTTT.

This clonotype was seen ten or more times. This chain uses TRBV28 with TRBJ1-1; 7 nucleotides align to TRBD1. Germline V gene lookup returns CDR1 MDHEN and CDR2 SYDVKM. J gave up 0 bases and V 6 bases, and 7 bases lay outside the gene matches. CDR3 size: 15 residues. The CDR3 region is CASSPRTGMNTEAFF. In nucleotides, the CDR3 is TGTGCCAGCAGCCCCCGGACAGGCATGAACACTGAAGCTTTCTTT.